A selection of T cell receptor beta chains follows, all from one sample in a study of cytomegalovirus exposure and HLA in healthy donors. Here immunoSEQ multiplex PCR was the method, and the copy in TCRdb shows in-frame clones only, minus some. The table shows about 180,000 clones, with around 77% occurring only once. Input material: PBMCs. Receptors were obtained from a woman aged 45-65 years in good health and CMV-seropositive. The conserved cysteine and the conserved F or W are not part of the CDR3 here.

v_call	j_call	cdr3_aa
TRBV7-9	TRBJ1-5	SSGQGNQPQH
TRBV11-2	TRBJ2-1	ASSLDTVNEQF
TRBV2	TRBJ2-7	ASSDTGNEQY
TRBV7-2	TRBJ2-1	ASSTRLGADNEQF
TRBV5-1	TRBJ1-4	ASSSDRVGEKLF
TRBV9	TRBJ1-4	ASSPGLWTEKLF
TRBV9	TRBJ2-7	ASSVRPGGDEQY
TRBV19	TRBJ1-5	ATDRDRGSGSNQPQH
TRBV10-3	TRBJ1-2	AISDPISRQGNNYGYT
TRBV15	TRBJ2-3	ATSGVGTSGRLPDTQY
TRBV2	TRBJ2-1	ASSPFEGRGNEQF
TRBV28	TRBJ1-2	ASRERWDYGYT
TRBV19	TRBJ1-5	ASSIWGRSLNQPQH
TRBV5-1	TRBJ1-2	ASSKGQVNYGYT
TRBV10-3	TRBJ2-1	AISGRREGLGEQF
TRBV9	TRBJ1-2	ASSVAPTGDYGYT
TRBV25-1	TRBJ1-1	ASIKPGYTEAF
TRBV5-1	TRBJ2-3	ASRPGPDTQY
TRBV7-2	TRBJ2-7	ASSFVASGDEQY
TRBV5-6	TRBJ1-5	ASSGRGTALNQPQH
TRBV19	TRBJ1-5	ASRVGHYSNQPQH
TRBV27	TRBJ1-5	ASSFSGERQPQH
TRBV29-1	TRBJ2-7	SVQPQGIEQY
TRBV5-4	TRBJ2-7	ASSFPDRVYEQY
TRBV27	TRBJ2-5	ASSYYRAETQY
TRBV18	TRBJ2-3	ASSPFGQGTDTQY
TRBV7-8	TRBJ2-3	ASSYHRGDTDTQY
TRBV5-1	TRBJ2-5	ASTNISPSQETQY
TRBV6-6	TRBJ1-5	ASRDRLPNQPQH
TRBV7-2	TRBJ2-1	ASSPRQAPLAGPSNEQF
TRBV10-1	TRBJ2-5	ASSVGDRREAQY
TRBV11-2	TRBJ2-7	ASSLQGLMVSYEQY